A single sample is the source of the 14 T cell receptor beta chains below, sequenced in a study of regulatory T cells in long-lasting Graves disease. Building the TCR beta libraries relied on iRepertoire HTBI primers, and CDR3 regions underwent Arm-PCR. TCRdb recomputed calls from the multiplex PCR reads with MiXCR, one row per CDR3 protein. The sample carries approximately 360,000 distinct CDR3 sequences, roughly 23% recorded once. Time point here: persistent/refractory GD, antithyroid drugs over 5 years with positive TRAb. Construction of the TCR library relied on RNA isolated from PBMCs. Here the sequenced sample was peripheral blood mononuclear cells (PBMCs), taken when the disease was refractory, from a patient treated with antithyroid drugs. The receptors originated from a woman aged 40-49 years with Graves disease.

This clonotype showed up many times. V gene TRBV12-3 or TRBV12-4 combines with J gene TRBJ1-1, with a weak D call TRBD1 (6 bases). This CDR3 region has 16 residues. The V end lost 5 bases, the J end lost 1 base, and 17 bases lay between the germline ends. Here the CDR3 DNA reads TGTGCCAGCAGTCACCCCGGCGGGGGCGCGAACACTGAAGCTTTCTTT. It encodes CASSHPGGGANTEAFF.

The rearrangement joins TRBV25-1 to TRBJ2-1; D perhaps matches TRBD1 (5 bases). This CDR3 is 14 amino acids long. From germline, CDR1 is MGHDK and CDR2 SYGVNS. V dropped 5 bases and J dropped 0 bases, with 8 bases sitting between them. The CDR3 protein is CASSPTGSYNEQFF. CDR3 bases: TGTGCCAGCAGTCCTACAGGCTCCTACAATGAGCAGTTCTTC.

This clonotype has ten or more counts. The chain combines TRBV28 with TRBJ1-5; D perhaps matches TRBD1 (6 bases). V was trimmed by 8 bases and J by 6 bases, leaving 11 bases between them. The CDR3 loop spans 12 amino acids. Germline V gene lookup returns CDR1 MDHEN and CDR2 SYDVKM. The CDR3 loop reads CASFPRGQPQHF. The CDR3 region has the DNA TGTGCCAGCTTCCCCAGGGGTCAGCCCCAGCATTTT.

Here the CDR3 reads CSVEDPLGHEQFF. CDR3 bases: TGCAGCGTTGAAGACCCGCTTGGGCATGAGCAGTTCTTC. The chain employs TRBV29-1 and TRBJ2-1; no firm D call. The CDR3 sequence is 13 residues long. V lost 0 bases, J lost 8 bases, and 11 bases lay in between. Germline V gives CDR1 SQVTM, CDR2 ANQGSEA.

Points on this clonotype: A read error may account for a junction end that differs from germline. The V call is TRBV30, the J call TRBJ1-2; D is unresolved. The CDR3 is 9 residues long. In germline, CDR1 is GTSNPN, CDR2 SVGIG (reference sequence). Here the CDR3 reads CAWSTPLAF. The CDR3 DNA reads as TGTGCCTGGAGTACGCCCCTCGCCTTC. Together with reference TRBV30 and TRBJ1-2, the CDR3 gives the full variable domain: SQTIHQWPATLVQPVGSPLSLECTVEGTSNPNLYWYRQAAGRGLQLLFYSVGIGQISSEVPQNLSASRPQDRQFILSSKKLLLSDSGFYLCAWSTPLAFGSGTRLTVV.

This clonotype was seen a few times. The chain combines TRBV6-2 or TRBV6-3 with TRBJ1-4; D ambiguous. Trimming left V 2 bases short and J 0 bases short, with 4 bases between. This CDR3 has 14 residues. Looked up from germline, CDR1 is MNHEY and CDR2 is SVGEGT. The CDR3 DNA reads TGTGCCAGCAGTTACGACGCAACTAATGAAAAACTGTTTTTT. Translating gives CASSYDATNEKLFF.

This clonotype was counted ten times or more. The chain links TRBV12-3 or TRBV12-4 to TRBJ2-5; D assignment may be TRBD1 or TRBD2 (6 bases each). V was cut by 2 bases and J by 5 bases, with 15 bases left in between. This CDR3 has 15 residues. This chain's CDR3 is CASSLKPGARETQYF. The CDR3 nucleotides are TGTGCCAGCAGTTTAAAGCCGGGGGCGAGGGAGACCCAGTACTTC.

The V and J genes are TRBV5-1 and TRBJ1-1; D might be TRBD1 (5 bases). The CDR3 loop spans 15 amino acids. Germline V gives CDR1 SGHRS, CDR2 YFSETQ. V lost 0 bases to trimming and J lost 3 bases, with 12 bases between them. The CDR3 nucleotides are TGCGCCAGCAGCTTGGCCTATGGGGGGGACACTGAAGCTTTCTTT. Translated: CASSLAYGGDTEAFF. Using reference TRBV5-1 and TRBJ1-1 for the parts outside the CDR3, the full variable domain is KAGVTQTPRYLIKTRGQQVTLSCSPISGHRSVSWYQQTPGQGLQFLFEYFSETQRNKGNFPGRFSGRQFSNSRSEMNVSTLELGDSALYLCASSLAYGGDTEAFFGQGTRLTVV.

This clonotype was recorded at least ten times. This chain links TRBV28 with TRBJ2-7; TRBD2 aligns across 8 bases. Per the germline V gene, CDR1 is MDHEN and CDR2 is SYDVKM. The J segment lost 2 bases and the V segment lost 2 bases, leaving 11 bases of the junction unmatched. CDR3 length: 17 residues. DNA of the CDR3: TGTGCCAGCAGTTTAAGAGGACTAGCCGCAAATCCCTACGAGCAGTACTTC. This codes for CASSLRGLAANPYEQYF.

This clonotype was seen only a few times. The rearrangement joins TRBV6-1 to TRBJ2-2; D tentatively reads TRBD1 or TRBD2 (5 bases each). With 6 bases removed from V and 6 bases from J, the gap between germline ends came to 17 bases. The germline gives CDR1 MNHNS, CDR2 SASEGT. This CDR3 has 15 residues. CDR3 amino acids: CASRDRDALSGELFF. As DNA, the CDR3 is TGTGCCAGCAGGGACCGGGACGCCCTTTCCGGGGAGCTGTTTTTT.

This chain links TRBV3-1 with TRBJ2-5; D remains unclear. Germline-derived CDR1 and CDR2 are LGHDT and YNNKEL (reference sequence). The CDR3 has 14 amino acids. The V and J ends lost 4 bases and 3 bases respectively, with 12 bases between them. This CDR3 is CASSPPWGEETQYF. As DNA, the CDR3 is TGTGCCAGCAGCCCCCCCTGGGGTGAAGAGACCCAGTACTTC.

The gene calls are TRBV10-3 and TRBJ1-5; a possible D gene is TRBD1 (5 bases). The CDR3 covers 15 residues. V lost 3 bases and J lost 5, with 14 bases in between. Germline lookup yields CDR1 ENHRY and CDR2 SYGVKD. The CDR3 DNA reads TGTGCCATCAGTGAATCTAGGATCAGGGATCAGCCCCAGCATTTT. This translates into CAISESRIRDQPQHF.

The CDR3, as DNA: TGCAGTGCTGCCACCGCGCCTTTCAATGAGCAGTTCTTC. It encodes CSAATAPFNEQFF. The chain combines TRBV20-1 with TRBJ2-1; D is ambiguous. V gave up 5 bases and J gave up 6 bases, with 14 bases separating them. CDR1 and CDR2 (germline): DFQATT, SNEGSKA (reference sequence). CDR3 length: 13 residues.

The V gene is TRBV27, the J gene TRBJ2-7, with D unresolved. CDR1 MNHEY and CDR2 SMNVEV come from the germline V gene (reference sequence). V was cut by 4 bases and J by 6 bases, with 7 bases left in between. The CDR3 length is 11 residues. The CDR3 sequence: CASSSWSEQYF. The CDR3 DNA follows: TGTGCCAGCAGTTCCTGGTCCGAGCAGTACTTC.